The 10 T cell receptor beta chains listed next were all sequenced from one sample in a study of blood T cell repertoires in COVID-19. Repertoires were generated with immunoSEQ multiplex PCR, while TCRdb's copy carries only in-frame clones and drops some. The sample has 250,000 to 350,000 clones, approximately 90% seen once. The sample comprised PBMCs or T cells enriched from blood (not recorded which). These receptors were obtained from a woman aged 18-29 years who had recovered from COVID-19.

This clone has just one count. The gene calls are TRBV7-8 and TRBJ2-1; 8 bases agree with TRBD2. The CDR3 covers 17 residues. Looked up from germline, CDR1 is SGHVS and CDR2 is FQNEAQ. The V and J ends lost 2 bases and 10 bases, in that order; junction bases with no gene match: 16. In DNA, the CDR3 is TGTGCCAGCAGCTTATGGGTTGCGGGAGGCCGGGAGGGAGAGCAGTTCTTC. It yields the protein CASSLWVAGGREGEQFF.

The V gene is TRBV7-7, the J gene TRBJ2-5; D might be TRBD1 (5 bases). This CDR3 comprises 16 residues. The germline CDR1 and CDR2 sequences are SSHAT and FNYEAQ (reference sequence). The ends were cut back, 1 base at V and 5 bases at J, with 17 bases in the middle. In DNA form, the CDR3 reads TGTGCCAGCAGCTTAGGGTTGTTGTTAGGGGTTGAGACCCAGTACTTC. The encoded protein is CASSLGLLLGVETQYF.

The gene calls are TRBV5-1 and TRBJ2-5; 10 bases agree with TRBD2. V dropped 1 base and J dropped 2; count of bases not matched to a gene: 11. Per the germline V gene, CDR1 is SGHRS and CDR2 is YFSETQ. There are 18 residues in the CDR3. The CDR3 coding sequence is TGCGCCAGCAGCTTGCGCGCTGGCAGCGGGAGGGTTCAAGAGACCCAGTACTTC. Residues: CASSLRAGSGRVQETQYF.

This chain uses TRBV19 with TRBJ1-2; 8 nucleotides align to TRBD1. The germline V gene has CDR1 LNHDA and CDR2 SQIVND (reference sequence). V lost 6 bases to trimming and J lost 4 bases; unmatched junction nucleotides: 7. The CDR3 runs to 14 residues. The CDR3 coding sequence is TGTGCCAGTAGCGGACAGGGATGGACCTATGGCTACACCTTC. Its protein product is CASSGQGWTYGYTF.

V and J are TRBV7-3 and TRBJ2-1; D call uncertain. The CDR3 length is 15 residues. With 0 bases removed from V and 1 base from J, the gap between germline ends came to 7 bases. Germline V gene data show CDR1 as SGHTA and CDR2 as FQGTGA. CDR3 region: CASSLTLESYNEQFF. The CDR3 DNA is TGTGCCAGCAGCTTAACCTTGGAGTCCTACAATGAGCAGTTCTTC.

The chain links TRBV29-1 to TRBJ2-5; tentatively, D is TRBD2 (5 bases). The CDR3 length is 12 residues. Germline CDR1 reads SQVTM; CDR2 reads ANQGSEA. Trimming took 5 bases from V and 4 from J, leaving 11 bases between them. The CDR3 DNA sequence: TGCAGCGTTCTGGCAGGAGGAGAGACCCAGTACTTC. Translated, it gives CSVLAGGETQYF.

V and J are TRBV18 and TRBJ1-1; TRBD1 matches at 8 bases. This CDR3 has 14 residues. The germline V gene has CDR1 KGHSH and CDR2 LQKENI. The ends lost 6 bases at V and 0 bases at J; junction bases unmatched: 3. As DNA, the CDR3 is TGTGCCAGCTCTCGGGACAGGTTGAACACTGAAGCTTTCTTT. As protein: CASSRDRLNTEAFF. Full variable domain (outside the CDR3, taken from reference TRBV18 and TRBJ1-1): NAGVMQNPRHLVRRRGQEARLRCSPMKGHSHVYWYRQLPEEGLKFMVYLQKENIIDESGMPKERFSAEFPKEGPSILRIQQVVRGDSAAYFCASSRDRLNTEAFFGQGTRLTVV.

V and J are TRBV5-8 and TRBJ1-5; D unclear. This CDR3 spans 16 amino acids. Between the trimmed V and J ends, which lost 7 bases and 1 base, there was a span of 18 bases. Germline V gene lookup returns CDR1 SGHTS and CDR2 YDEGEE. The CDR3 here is CASAYLIVVSNQPQHF. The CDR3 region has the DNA TGTGCCAGCGCGTACCTTATCGTAGTAAGCAATCAGCCCCAGCATTTT.

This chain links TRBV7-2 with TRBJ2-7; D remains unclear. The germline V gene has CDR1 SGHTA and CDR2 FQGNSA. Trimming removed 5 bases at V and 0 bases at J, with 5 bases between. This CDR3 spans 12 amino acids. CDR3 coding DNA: TGTGCCAGCAGCACCAGCTCCTACGAGCAGTACTTC. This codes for CASSTSSYEQYF.

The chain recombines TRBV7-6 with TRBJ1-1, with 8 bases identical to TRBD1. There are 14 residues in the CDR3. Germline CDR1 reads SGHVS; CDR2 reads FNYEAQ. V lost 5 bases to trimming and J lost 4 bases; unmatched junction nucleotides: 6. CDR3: CASSRDRGGTEAFF. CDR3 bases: TGTGCCAGCAGCCGAGACAGGGGTGGCACTGAAGCTTTCTTT.